This entry describes one TCR beta chain. These data come from a study of blood T cell repertoires in COVID-19. The germline CDR1 and CDR2 sequences are SGHAT and FQNNGV. The length of the CDR3 is 15 residues. V shed 3 bases and J 7 bases; nucleotides not matched to a gene: 11. The protocol was immunoSEQ multiplex PCR, while the TCRdb copy is restricted to in-frame clones and leaves out a portion. The sample shows a few hundred thousand clones, approximately 85% of them seen only once. Everyone who took part was roughly 18 to 95 years old, and they came from 24 US areas. In assigning cohorts, the study relied on participant-reported clinical history.

This TCR came from a woman between 25 and 40 years old who had recovered from COVID-19. The V call is TRBV11-2, the J call TRBJ2-7; 8 bases match TRBD2. Material for sequencing was PBMCs or T cells enriched from blood (not recorded which). The CDR3 DNA is TGTGCCAGCAGCTTTTATTTCAGCGGGAGATATGAGCAGTACTTC. Its translation: CASSFYFSGRYEQYF.